One TCR beta chain is described in this entry. The antigen is not known. The data were obtained in a study of beta chain features in type 1 diabetes. Study-wide findings and caveats: Sampled from patients, naive, central memory and Treg TCRB repertoires appeared more similar than those sampled from healthy donors. Patients with Type 1 diabetes showed moderately but significantly shorter TCRB CDR3s in all four CD4+ subsets. Reduced insertions and increased deletions marked VDJ junctions in type 1 diabetes patients.

The CDR3 is made up of 15 amino acids. V lost 5 bases, J lost 0 bases, and 14 bases lay in between. Germline V lookup: CDR1 SGHTA, CDR2 FQGNSA. CD4+ cells of the naive, central memory, regulatory and stem cell-like memory types were sorted via CD45RO/CCR7/CD25/CD127/CD95/CD27. Purity above 98% was achieved in all sorted populations. Isolated RNA was reverse transcribed in full, so expressed TCRB transcripts were sequenced. Sequencing was performed with immunoSEQ multiplex PCR; in TCRdb, only in-frame clones are kept and a portion is missing. The sample yields under 250,000 clones, roughly 13% seen once.

Input material: naive CD4+ T cells from blood. The TCR originated in a man younger than 40 with type 1 diabetes. The rearrangement uses TRBV7-2 and TRBJ2-7, with D maybe TRBD2 (5 bases). The CDR3 sequence: CASSTFRGSSYEQYF. The CDR3 DNA reads TGTGCCAGCAGCACTTTCCGGGGTAGCTCCTACGAGCAGTACTTC.